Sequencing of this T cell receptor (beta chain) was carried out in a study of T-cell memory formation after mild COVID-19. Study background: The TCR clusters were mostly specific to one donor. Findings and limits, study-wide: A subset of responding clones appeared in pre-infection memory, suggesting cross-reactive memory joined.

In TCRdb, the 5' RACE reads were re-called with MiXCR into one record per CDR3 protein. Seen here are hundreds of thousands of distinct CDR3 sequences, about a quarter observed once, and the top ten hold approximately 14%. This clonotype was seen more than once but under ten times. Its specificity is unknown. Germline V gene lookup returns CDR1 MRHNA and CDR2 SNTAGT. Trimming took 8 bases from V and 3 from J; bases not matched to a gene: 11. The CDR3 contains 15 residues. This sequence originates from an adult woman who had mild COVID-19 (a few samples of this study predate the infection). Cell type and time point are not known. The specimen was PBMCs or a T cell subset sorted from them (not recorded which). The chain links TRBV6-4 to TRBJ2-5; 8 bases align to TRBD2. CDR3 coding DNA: TGTGCCAGCTCAGGGACTAGGAGTTTTGAAGAGACCCAGTACTTC. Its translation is CASSGTRSFEETQYF.